A selection of T cell receptor beta chains follows, all from one sample in a study of cytomegalovirus exposure and HLA in healthy donors. The method was immunoSEQ multiplex PCR; TCRdb's version includes in-frame clones alone and lacks a portion of them. The data show roughly 150,000 clones, 64% seen once. Sequencing was carried out using PBMCs. These receptors came from a woman in her 30s in good health and CMV-seropositive. Each CDR3 is given with its conserved first and last residue. D genes are given only for firm matches. Clone size is given for some rows only: seen once, a few or many times, or a class if the clone is expanded.

clone_size j_call d_call v_call cdr3_aa cdr3_nt
few TRBJ2-2 - TRBV5-1 CASSPSGQGLTGELFF TGCGCCAGCAGCCCCTCTGGGCAGGGGTTGACCGGGGAGCTGTTTTTT
- TRBJ2-6 - TRBV19 CASSMWGLKNSGANVLTF TGTGCCAGTAGTATGTGGGGGCTAAAAAACTCTGGGGCCAACGTCCTGACTTTC
few TRBJ1-4 - TRBV19 CASGAKVEKLFF TGTGCCAGCGGAGCGAAAGTGGAAAAACTGTTTTTT
few TRBJ2-5 TRBD2 TRBV7-9 CASSRRTSGYGETQYF TGTGCCAGCAGCAGACGGACTAGCGGGTACGGGGAGACCCAGTACTTC
- TRBJ2-1 TRBD2 TRBV2 CASSQTSGSGNEQFF TGTGCCAGCAGTCAAACTAGCGGGAGTGGGAATGAGCAGTTCTTC
once TRBJ2-1 - TRBV9 CASSVVSHEQFF TGTGCCAGCAGCGTAGTATCCCATGAGCAGTTCTTC
- TRBJ2-3 - TRBV28 CASSEIGGYTDTQYF TGTGCCAGCAGTGAAATCGGGGGATACACAGATACGCAGTATTTT
once TRBJ2-5 TRBD1 TRBV7-8 CASSSDRAETQYF TGTGCCAGCAGCTCAGACAGGGCAGAGACCCAGTACTTC
- TRBJ1-6 - TRBV4-2 CASSQGAGATYNSLLHF TGTGCCAGCAGCCAAGGAGCGGGGGCAACCTATAATTCACTCCTCCACTTT
- TRBJ2-7 TRBD1 TRBV10-1 CASSGSGTGDGEQYF TGCGCCAGCAGTGGTTCCGGGACAGGGGACGGGGAGCAGTACTTC
- TRBJ1-2 - TRBV14 CASSHGGTVGYTF TGTGCCAGCAGCCATGGGGGGACCGTCGGCTACACCTTC
few TRBJ1-2 TRBD1 TRBV29-1 CSAAGQGANYGYTF TGCAGCGCCGCAGGACAGGGAGCTAACTATGGCTACACCTTC
- TRBJ2-7 - TRBV2 CASSERHGSSYEQYF TGTGCCAGCAGTGAAAGACACGGGAGCTCCTACGAGCAGTACTTC
few TRBJ1-6 - TRBV6-1 CASQTVTNSPLHF TGTGCCAGTCAGACAGTGACCAATTCACCCCTCCACTTT
- TRBJ1-6 - TRBV4-1 CASSYRSLTLSYNSPLHF TGCGCCAGCAGCTACCGTTCACTCACCCTCTCCTATAATTCACCCCTCCACTTT
- TRBJ2-2 TRBD1 TRBV5-1 CASSLGSGQGSTGELFF TGCGCCAGCAGCTTGGGGTCGGGACAGGGATCCACCGGGGAGCTGTTTTTT
- TRBJ1-1 TRBD1 TRBV15 CAASNRGGTEAFF TGTGCCGCATCTAACAGGGGAGGCACTGAAGCTTTCTTT
few TRBJ1-2 - TRBV4-1 CASSQGHVYGYTF TGCGCCAGCAGCCAAGGACATGTGTATGGCTACACCTTC
- TRBJ1-2 - TRBV11-2 CASSLVDRGGYTF TGTGCCAGCAGCTTAGTAGACAGAGGTGGCTACACCTTC
- TRBJ2-3 - TRBV10-3 CAISELFERTDTQYF TGTGCCATCAGTGAGCTATTTGAGCGCACAGATACGCAGTATTTT
- TRBJ2-1 - TRBV19 CASSIVGSDEQFF TGTGCCAGTAGTATAGTAGGGAGCGATGAGCAGTTCTTC
- TRBJ1-2 - TRBV19 CASIQGYGYTF TGTGCCAGCATACAGGGCTATGGCTACACCTTC
- TRBJ2-7 TRBD1 TRBV27 CASSPGTGFMYQQYF TGTGCCAGCAGTCCTGGGACAGGGTTTATGTACCAGCAGTACTTC